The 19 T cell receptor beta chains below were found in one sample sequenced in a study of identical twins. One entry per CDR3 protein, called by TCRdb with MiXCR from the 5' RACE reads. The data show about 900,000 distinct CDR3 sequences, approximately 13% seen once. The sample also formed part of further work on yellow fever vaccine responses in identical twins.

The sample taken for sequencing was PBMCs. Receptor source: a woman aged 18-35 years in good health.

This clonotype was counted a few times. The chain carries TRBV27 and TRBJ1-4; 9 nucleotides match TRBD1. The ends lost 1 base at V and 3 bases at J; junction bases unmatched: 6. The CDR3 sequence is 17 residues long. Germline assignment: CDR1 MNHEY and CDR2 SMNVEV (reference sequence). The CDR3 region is CASSLLGTGLANEKLFF. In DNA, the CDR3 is TGTGCCAGCAGTTTATTAGGGACAGGGTTAGCTAATGAAAAACTGTTTTTT.

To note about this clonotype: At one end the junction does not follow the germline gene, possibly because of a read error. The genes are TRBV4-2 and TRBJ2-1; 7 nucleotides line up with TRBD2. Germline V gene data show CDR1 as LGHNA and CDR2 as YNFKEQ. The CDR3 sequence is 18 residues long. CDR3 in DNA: TGTGCCAGCAGTCAAGGACTAGAGGCCTCCCCTTACTACAATGAGCAGTTCTTC. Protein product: CASSQGLEASPYYNEQFF.

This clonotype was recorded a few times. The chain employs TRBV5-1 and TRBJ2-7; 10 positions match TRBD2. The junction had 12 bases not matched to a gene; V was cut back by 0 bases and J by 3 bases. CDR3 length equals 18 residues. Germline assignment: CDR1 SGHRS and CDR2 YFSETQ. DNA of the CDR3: TGCGCCAGCAGCTTGGTAATAGCGGGGGGTTCCCCTGACTACGAGCAGTACGTC. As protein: CASSLVIAGGSPDYEQYV.

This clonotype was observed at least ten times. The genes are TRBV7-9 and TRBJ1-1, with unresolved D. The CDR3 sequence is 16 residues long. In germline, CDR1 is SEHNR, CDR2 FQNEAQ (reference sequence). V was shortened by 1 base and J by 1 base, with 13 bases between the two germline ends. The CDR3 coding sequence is TGTGCCAGCAGCTTAGATGCGGTCCTGACGAACACTGAAGCTTTCTTT. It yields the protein CASSLDAVLTNTEAFF.

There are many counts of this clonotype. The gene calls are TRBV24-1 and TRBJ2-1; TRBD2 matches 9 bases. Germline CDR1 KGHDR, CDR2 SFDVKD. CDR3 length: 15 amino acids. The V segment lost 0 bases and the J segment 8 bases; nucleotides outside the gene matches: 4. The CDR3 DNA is TGTGCCACCAGTGATTTGCGCGGGGGGGCCGATGAGCAGTTCTTC. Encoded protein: CATSDLRGGADEQFF.

The CDR3 protein is CASSQIWGPIQYF. CDR3 nucleotide sequence: TGTGCCAGCAGCCAAATTTGGGGCCCCATTCAGTACTTC. J is TRBJ2-4 and V is TRBV14, with a tentative D call TRBD1 (5 bases). V lost 2 bases to trimming and J lost 9 bases, with 11 bases between them. The CDR3 is 13 residues long. Per germline, CDR1 SGHDN and CDR2 FVKESK.

Here the CDR3 reads CASSLFGAGLVGPNEQFF. The DNA of the CDR3 is TGTGCCAGCAGCTTATTCGGGGCGGGACTAGTGGGGCCAAATGAGCAGTTCTTC. This chain joins TRBV11-3 and TRBJ2-1; 8 bases line up with TRBD2. J gave up 7 bases and V 2 bases, and 16 bases lay outside the gene matches. The CDR3 runs 18 residues. CDR1 and CDR2 from the germline V gene are SGHNT and YENEEA.

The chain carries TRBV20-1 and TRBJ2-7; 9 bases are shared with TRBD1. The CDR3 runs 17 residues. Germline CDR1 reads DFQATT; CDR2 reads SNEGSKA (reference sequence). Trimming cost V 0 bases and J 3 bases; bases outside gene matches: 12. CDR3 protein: CSARDPDFDRGVYEQYV. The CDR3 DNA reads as TGCAGTGCTAGAGACCCAGACTTCGACAGGGGGGTCTACGAGCAGTACGTC.

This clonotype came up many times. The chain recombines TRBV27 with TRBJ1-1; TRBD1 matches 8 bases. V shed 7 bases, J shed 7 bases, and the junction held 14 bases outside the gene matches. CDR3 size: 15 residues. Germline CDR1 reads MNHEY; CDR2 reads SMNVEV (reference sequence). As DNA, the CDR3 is TGTGCCAGCACCCCCATCAGGGGGCAGGCGCGTGAAGCTTTCTTT. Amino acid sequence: CASTPIRGQAREAFF.

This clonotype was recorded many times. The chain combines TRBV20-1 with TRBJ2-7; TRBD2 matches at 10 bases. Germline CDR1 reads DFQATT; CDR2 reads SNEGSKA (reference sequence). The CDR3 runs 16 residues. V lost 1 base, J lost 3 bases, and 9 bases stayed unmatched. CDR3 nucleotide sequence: TGCAGTGCTAGAGTCAGCGGGAGGGCCTCTTTCTACGAGCAGTACTTC. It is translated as CSARVSGRASFYEQYF.

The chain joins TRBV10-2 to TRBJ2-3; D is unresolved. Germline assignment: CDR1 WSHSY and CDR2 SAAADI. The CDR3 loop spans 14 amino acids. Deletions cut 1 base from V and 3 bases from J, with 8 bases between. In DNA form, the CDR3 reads TGCGCCAGCAGTGAGTATCTGGAAACAGATACGCAGTATTTT. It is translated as CASSEYLETDTQYF.

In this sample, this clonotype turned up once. CDR3 sequence (DNA): TGTGCCAGCAGCCAAGACAGTGGAGAAGCGGCCTACGAGCAGTACTTC. Its translation: CASSQDSGEAAYEQYF. V usage is TRBV4-2 and J usage is TRBJ2-7, with D possibly matching TRBD2 (5 bases). The CDR3 length is 16 residues. The V end lost 0 bases, the J end lost 2 bases, and 14 bases lay between the germline ends. The germline gives CDR1 LGHNA, CDR2 YNFKEQ.

The CDR3 DNA reads as TGTGCCAGCAGTGGGACTTCTGCAACTGAAGCTTTCTTT. Translating it yields CASSGTSATEAFF. The rearrangement joins TRBV2 to TRBJ1-1; D call uncertain. The length of the CDR3 is 13 residues. CDR1 and CDR2 (germline): SNHLY, FYNNEI. Trimming pared 4 bases from V and 5 bases from J, leaving 11 bases between. The variable domain in full, with the rest retrieved from reference TRBV2 and TRBJ1-1, is EPEVTQTPSHQVTQMGQEVILRCVPISNHLYFYWYRQILGQKVEFLVSFYNNEISEKSEIFDDQFSVERPDGSNFTLKIRSTKLEDSAMYFCASSGTSATEAFFGQGTRLTVV.

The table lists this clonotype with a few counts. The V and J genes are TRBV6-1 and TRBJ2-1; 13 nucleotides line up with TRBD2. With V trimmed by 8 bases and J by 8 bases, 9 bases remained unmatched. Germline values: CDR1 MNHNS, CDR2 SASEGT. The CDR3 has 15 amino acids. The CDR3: CASLPGLAGPDEQFF. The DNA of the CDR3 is TGTGCCAGCCTACCGGGACTAGCGGGACCCGATGAGCAGTTCTTC.

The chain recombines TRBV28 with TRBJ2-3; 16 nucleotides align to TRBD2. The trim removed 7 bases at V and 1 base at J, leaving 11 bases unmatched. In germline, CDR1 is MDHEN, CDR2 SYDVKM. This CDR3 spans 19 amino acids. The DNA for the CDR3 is TGTGCCAGCATGGGGACTAGCGGGAGGGCTGTATTGGGCACAGATACGCAGTATTTT. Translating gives CASMGTSGRAVLGTDTQYF.

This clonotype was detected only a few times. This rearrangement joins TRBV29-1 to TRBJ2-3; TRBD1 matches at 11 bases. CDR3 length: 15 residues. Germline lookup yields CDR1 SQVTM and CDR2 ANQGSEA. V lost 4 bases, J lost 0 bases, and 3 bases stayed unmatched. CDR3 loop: CSVVGQGGSTDTQYF. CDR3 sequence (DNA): TGCAGCGTTGTGGGACAGGGGGGTAGCACAGATACGCAGTATTTT.

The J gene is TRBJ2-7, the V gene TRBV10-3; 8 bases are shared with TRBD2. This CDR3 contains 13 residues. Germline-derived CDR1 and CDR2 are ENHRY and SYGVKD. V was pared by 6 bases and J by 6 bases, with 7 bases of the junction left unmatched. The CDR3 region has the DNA TGTGCCATCAGCGCAGCGGGAGTTGGCGAGCAGTACTTC. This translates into CAISAAGVGEQYF.

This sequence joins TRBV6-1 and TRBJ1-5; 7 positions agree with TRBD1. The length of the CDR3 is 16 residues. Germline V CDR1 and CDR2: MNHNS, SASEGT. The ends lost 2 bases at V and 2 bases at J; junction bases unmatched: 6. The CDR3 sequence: CASSEFGTEGNQPQHF. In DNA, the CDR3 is TGTGCCAGCAGTGAATTCGGGACAGAGGGCAATCAGCCCCAGCATTTT.

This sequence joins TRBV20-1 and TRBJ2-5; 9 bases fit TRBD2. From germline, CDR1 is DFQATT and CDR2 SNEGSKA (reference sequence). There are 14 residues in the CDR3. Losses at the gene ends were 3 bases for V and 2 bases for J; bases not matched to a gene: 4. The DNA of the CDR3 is TGCAGTGCTAGCCTAGCGGGATGGCAAGAGACCCAGTACTTC. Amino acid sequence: CSASLAGWQETQYF.